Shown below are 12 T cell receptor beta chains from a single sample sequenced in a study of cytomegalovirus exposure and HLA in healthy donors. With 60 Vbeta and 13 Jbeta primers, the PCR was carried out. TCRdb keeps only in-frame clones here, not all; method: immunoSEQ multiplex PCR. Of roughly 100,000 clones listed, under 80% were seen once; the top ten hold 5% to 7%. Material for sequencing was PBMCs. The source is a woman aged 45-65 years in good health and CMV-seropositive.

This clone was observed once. The DNA for the CDR3 is TGCGCCAGCAGCTTGGCGAGGGAGAACACTGAAGCTTTCTTT. Amino acid sequence: CASSLARENTEAFF. The chain couples TRBV5-1 to TRBJ1-1; D not resolved. The germline CDR1 and CDR2 sequences are SGHRS and YFSETQ. The CDR3 length is 14 residues. V gave up 0 bases and J gave up 1 base, with 7 bases separating them.

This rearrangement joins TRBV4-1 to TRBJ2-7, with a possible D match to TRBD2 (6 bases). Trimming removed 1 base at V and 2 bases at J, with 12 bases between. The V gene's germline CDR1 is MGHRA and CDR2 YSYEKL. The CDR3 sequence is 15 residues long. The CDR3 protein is CASSQVGGLAYEQYF. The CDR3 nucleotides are TGCGCCAGCAGCCAAGTTGGGGGACTTGCCTACGAGCAGTACTTC.

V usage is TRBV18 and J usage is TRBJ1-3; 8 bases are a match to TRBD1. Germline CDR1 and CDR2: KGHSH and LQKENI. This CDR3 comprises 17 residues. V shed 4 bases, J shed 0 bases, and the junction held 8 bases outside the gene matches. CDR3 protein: CASSRDDRGASGNTIYF. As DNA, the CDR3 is TGTGCCAGCTCACGGGACGACAGGGGCGCCTCTGGAAACACCATATATTTT.

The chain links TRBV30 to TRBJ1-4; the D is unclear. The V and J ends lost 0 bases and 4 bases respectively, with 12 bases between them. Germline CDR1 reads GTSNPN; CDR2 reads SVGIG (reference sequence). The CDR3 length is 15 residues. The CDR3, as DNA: TGTGCCTGGAGTGTTGGGAGTCCAATTAATGAAAAACTGTTTTTT. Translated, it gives CAWSVGSPINEKLFF.

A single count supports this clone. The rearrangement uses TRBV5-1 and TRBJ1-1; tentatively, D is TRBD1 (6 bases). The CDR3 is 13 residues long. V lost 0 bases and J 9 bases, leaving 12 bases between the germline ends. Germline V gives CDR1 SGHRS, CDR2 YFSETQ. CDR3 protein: CASSLGQANQAFF. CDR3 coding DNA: TGCGCCAGCAGCTTGGGACAGGCAAACCAAGCTTTCTTT.

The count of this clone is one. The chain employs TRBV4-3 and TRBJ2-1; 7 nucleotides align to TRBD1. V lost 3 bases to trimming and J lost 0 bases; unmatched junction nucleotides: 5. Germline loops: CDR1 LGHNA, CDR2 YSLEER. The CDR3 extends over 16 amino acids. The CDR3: CASSHQQGISYNEQFF. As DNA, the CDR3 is TGCGCCAGCAGCCATCAACAGGGGATCTCCTACAATGAGCAGTTCTTC.

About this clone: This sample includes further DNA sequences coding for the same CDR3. CDR3 sequence: CASSLVPDSLYGYTF. The CDR3 DNA sequence: TGCGCCAGCAGCTTGGTTCCCGACAGCCTCTATGGCTACACCTTC. The genes are TRBV5-1 and TRBJ1-2; D is perhaps TRBD1 (5 bases). The CDR3 sequence is 15 residues long. The germline CDR1 and CDR2 sequences are SGHRS and YFSETQ. Trimming stripped 0 bases from V and 4 bases from J, with 13 bases between. The full variable domain, its missing parts supplied by reference TRBV5-1 and TRBJ1-2, is KAGVTQTPRYLIKTRGQQVTLSCSPISGHRSVSWYQQTPGQGLQFLFEYFSETQRNKGNFPGRFSGRQFSNSRSEMNVSTLELGDSALYLCASSLVPDSLYGYTFGSGTRLTVV.

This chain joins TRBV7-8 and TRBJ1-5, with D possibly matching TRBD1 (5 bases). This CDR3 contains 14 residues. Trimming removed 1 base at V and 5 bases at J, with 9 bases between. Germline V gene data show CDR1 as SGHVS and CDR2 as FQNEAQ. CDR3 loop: CASSLVTDYQPQHF. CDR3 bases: TGTGCCAGCAGCTTAGTGACAGATTATCAGCCCCAGCATTTT.

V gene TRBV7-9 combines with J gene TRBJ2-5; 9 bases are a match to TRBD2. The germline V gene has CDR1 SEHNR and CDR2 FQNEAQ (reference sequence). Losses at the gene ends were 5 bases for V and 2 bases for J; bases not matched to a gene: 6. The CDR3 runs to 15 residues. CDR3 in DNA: TGTGCCAGCAGCGTCCAGCGGGGGGCTCAAGAGACCCAGTACTTC. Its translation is CASSVQRGAQETQYF.

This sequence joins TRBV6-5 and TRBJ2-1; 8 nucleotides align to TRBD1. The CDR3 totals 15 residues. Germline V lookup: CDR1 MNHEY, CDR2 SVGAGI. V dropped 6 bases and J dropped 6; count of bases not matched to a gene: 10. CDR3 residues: CASSSDRVAFNEQFF. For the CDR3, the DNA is TGTGCCAGCAGCTCGGACAGGGTGGCGTTCAATGAGCAGTTCTTC.

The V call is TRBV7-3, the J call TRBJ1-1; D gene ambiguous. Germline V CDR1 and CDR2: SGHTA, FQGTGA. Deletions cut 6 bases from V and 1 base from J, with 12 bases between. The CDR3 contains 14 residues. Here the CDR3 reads CASSLSLRNTEAFF. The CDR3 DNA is TGTGCCAGCAGTCTCTCTCTGAGGAACACTGAAGCTTTCTTT.

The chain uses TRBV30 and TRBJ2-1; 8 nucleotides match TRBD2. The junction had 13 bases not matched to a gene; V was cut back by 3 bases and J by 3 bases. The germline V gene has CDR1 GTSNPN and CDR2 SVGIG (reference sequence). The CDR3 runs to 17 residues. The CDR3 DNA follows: TGTGCCTGGAGCCCAAAACGGGGGGGCATTAACTACAATGAGCAGTTCTTC. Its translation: CAWSPKRGGINYNEQFF.